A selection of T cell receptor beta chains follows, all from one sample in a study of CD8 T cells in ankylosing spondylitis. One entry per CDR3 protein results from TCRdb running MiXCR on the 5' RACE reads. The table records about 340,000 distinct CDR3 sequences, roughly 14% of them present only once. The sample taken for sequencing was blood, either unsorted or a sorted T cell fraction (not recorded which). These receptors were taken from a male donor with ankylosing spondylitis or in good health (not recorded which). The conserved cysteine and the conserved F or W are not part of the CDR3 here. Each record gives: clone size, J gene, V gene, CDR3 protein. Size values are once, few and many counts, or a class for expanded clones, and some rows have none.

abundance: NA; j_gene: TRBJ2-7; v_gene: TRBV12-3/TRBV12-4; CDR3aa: ASSTSGGTYSYEQY
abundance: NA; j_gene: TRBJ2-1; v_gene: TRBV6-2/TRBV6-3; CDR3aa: ASRKTGRGNEQF
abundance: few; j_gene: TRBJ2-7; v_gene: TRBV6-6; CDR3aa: ASSYRGWYEQY
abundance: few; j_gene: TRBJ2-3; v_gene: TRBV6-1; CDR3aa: ASSPHGTDTQY
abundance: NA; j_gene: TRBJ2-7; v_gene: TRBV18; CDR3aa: ASSPSAVYEQY
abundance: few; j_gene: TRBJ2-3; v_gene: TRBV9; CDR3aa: ASSVAGQRTDTQY
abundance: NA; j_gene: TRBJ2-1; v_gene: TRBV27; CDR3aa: ASIQSGSSYNEQF
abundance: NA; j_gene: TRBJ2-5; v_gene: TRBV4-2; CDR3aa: ASSHGGRLAGETQY
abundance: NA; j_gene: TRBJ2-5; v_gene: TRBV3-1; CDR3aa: ASSRDYYQETQY
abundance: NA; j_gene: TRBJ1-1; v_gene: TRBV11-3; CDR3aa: ASSLIVADPLLMNTEAF
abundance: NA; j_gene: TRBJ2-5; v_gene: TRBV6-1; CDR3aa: ASKPRGGGGETQY
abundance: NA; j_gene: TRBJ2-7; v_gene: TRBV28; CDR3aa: ASGGPPRYEQY
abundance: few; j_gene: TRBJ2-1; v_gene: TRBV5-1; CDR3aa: ASTLGGSLSSYNEQF
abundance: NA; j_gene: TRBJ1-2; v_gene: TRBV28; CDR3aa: ASSLGQGGNFGYGYT
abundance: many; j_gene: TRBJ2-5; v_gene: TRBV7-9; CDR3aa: ASSPGTSGKETQY
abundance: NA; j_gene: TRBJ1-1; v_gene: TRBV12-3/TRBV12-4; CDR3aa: ASSLARNVTEAF
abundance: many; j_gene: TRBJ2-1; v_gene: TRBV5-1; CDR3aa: ASSPIASGRRNEQF
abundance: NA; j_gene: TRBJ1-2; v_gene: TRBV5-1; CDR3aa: ASSLERGANYGYT
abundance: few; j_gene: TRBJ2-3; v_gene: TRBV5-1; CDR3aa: ASSLGGQARSTDTQY
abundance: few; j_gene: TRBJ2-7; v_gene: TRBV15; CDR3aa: ATSRDKGGTRGSYEQY
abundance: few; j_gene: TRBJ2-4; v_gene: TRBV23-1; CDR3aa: ASSQAARAVKNIQY
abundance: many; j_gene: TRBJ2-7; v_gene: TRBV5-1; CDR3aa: ASRSGTGSYEQY
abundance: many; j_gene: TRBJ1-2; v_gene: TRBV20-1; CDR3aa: SARDLGGVIYGYT
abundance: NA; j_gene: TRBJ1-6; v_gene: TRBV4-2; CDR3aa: ASSQDVGFGPPLH
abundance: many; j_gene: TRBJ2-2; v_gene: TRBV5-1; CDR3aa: ASSRMPPQGPTGELF
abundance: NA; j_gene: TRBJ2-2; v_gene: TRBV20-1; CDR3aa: SARDRRTAFTGELF
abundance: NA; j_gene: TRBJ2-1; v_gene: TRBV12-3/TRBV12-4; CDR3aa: ASSPAVGNNEQF
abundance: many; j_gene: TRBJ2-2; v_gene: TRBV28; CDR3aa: ATTSGSYTGELF
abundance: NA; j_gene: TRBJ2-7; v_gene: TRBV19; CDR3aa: ASSISGGIEQY
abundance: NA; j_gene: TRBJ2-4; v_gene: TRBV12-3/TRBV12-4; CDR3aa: ASSLSLAGGGGIQY
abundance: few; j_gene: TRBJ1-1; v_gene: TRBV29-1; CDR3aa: SVNKAANTEAF
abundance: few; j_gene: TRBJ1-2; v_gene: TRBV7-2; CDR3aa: ASSLISLNYGYT
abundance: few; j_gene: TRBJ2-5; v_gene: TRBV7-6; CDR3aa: ASSLSGGSRETQY
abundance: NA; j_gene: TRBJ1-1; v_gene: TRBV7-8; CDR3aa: ASSQSYRVGNTEAF
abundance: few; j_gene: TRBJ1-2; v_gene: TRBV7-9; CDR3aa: ASRSTENYGYT
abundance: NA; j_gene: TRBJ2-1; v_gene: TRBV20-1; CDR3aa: SARRGGPNEQF
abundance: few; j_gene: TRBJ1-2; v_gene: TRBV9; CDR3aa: ASSDQRTGGWYGYT
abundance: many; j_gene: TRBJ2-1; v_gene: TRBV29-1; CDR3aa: SATSGRDYNEQF
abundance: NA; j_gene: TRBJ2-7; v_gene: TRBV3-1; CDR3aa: ASSQGSGGHHSYEQY
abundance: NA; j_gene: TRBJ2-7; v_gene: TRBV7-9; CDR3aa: ASSFDRGIYEQY
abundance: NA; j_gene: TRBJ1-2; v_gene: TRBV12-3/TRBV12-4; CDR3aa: ASSSDRGLT
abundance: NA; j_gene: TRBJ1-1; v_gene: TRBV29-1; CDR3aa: SVVPQLNTEAF
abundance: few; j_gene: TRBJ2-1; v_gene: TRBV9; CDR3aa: ASSVVSSGVNNEQF
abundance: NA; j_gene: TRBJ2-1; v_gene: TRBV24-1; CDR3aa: ATSDPRGDSYNEQF
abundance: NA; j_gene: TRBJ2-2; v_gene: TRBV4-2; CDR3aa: ASSQDRDGELF
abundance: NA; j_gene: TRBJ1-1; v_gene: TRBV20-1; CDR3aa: SASTGGGMAF
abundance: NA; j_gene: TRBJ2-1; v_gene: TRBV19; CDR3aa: ASSMTSGRGWRGNEQF
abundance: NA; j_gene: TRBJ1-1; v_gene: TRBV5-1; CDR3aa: ASSLEGTGGLGRAF
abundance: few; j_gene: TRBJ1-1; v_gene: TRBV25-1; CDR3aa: ASRERLNTEAF
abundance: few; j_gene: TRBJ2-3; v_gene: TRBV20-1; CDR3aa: SARLGEPVNTQY
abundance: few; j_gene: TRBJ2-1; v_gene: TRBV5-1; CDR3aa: ASSSSGVGI
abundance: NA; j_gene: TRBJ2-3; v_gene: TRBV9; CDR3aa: ASSVEPAGDRGDTQY
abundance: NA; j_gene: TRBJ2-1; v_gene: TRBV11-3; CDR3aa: ASSRTDSYNEQF
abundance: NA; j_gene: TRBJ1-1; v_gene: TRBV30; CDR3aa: AWTLLDTEAF
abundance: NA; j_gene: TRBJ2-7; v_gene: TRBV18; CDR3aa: ASSPGSGTYEQY
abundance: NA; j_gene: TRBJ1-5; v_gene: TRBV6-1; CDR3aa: ASSGLLSNQPQH
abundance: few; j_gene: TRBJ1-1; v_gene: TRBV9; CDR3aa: ASSGSVARNTEAF
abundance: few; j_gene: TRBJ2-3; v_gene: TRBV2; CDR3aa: ASSVRPGHSTDTQY